This passage covers 25 T cell receptor beta chains from one sample sequenced in a study of shared T cell receptors in the human thymus. Generated by immunoSEQ multiplex PCR, the TCRdb table keeps only in-frame clones and is missing some. The sample gives about 500,000 clones, around 78% of which show up once; around 0.013% is in the top ten. This sample was also put to use in a study of human thymus T cells.

The sequencing sample was made of thymocytes. The origin of the receptors is a boy in the first two years of life with a congenital heart defect.

The CDR3 here is CSVPGQRVYEQYF. In DNA, the CDR3 is TGCAGCGTTCCGGGACAGCGAGTGTACGAGCAGTACTTC. This sequence joins TRBV29-1 and TRBJ2-7; 7 bases are shared with TRBD1. Trimming cost V 5 bases and J 4 bases; bases outside gene matches: 8. This CDR3 is built from 13 residues. Germline loops: CDR1 SQVTM, CDR2 ANQGSEA.

This rearrangement joins TRBV7-6 to TRBJ2-3; no clear D gene. The germline gives CDR1 SGHVS, CDR2 FNYEAQ. V was cut by 3 bases and J by 2 bases, with 18 bases left in between. The CDR3 is 17 amino acids. The CDR3 sequence: CASSFLSSVADTDTQYF. The CDR3 DNA is TGTGCCAGCAGCTTCTTGTCGAGTGTGGCGGACACAGATACGCAGTATTTT. Full variable domain (rest looked up from reference TRBV7-6 and TRBJ2-3): GAGVSQSPRYKVTKRGQDVALRCDPISGHVSLYWYRQALGQGPEFLTYFNYEAQQDKSGLPNDRFSAERPEGSISTLTIQRTEQRDSAMYRCASSFLSSVADTDTQYFGPGTRLTVL.

The chain employs TRBV14 and TRBJ2-1; 10 bases align to TRBD2. The ends lost 3 bases at V and 8 bases at J; junction bases unmatched: 13. Germline V gene data show CDR1 as SGHDN and CDR2 as FVKESK. The CDR3 has 17 residues. CDR3 region: CASSQPLAGSVGDEQFF. CDR3 in DNA: TGTGCCAGCAGCCAGCCACTAGCGGGGTCGGTCGGTGATGAGCAGTTCTTC. The full variable domain, with the rest looked up from reference TRBV14 and TRBJ2-1, is EAGVTQFPSHSVIEKGQTVTLRCDPISGHDNLYWYRRVMGKEIKFLLHFVKESKQDESGMPNNRFLAERTGGTYSTLKVQPAELEDSGVYFCASSQPLAGSVGDEQFFGPGTRLTVL.

The V gene is TRBV11-2, the J gene TRBJ2-1; 15 positions match TRBD2. J gave up 2 bases and V 5 bases, and 10 bases lay outside the gene matches. Germline V gene data show CDR1 as SGHAT and CDR2 as FQNNGV. The CDR3 consists of 19 residues. DNA for the CDR3: TGTGCCAGCAGCCCCGGGACTAGCGGGAGGTACTACCCCTACAATGAGCAGTTCTTC. Its translation is CASSPGTSGRYYPYNEQFF.

This chain joins TRBV4-1 and TRBJ2-1, with D possibly TRBD1 on 5 matching bases. Deletions cut 6 bases from V and 7 bases from J, with 13 bases between. CDR1 MGHRA and CDR2 YSYEKL come from the germline V gene. The CDR3 has 13 residues. The CDR3 sequence: CASRPPKGNEQFF. The CDR3 DNA follows: TGCGCCAGCAGGCCCCCAAAGGGGAATGAGCAGTTCTTC.

The chain has TRBV30 and TRBJ1-5, with 8 bases that match TRBD1. This CDR3 has 18 residues. With 2 bases clipped from V and 0 bases from J, the junction kept 12 bases outside the gene matches. The germline gives CDR1 GTSNPN, CDR2 SVGIG (reference sequence). Here the CDR3 reads CAWSRRWDRRYSNQPQHF. CDR3 nucleotide sequence: TGTGCCTGGAGTCGAAGATGGGACAGGCGGTATAGCAATCAGCCCCAGCATTTT.

This clone was seen a single time. This rearrangement joins TRBV7-2 to TRBJ2-5; 8 bases match TRBD1. CDR3 length: 15 residues. Germline V gene lookup returns CDR1 SGHTA and CDR2 FQGNSA. The V gene end was trimmed by 5 bases and the J gene end by 5 bases; junction bases not matched to a gene: 10. CDR3: CASSPRDRGQETQYF. The CDR3 region has the DNA TGTGCCAGCAGCCCTCGCGACAGGGGACAGGAGACCCAGTACTTC.

The chain is built from TRBV2 and TRBJ2-1; possibly TRBD1 for D (6 bases). The V gene's germline CDR1 is SNHLY and CDR2 FYNNEI. The CDR3 runs to 17 residues. V was shortened by 1 base and J by 5 bases, with 18 bases between the two germline ends. The CDR3 here is CASSEEGGHLYDNEQFF. The CDR3 nucleotides read TGTGCCAGCAGTGAAGAAGGGGGACACCTTTATGACAATGAGCAGTTCTTC. The full variable domain, with the rest looked up from reference TRBV2 and TRBJ2-1, is EPEVTQTPSHQVTQMGQEVILRCVPISNHLYFYWYRQILGQKVEFLVSFYNNEISEKSEIFDDQFSVERPDGSNFTLKIRSTKLEDSAMYFCASSEEGGHLYDNEQFFGPGTRLTVL.

The J gene is TRBJ2-7, the V gene TRBV19; D might be TRBD2 (6 bases). V lost 8 bases, J lost 2 bases, and 13 bases lay in between. This CDR3 has 13 residues. Germline V gives CDR1 LNHDA, CDR2 SQIVND (reference sequence). CDR3 coding DNA: TGTGCCAGTCGAGGGGACTGGCCCTACGAGCAGTACTTC. Its protein is CASRGDWPYEQYF.

The CDR3 DNA is TGCGCCAGCAGCCAAGATCCCTATAGCGGCCGAGTGATCTATGAGCAGTTCTTC. This codes for CASSQDPYSGRVIYEQFF. V and J are TRBV4-3 and TRBJ2-1, with D maybe TRBD2 (6 bases). The germline V gene encodes CDR1 LGHNA and CDR2 YSLEER. The ends were cut back, 0 bases at V and 8 bases at J, with 23 bases in the middle. This CDR3 comprises 18 residues.

J is TRBJ2-7 and V is TRBV30; TRBD2 matches at 9 bases. V lost 2 bases and J lost 0; bases outside the gene matches: 8. Per germline, CDR1 GTSNPN and CDR2 SVGIG (reference sequence). The CDR3 is 16 residues long. CDR3 residues: CAWSQGSGRISYEQYF. CDR3 nucleotides: TGTGCCTGGAGTCAAGGGAGCGGGAGGATCTCCTACGAGCAGTACTTC.

The V gene is TRBV10-1, the J gene TRBJ2-2, with D hard to call. V lost 6 bases and J 4 bases, leaving 9 bases between the germline ends. Germline V gene data show CDR1 as WNHNN and CDR2 as SYGVQD (reference sequence). This CDR3 is 13 amino acids long. CDR3 bases: TGCGCCAGCAGGAATCGTAGCACCGGGGAGCTGTTTTTT. This codes for CASRNRSTGELFF.

The chain uses TRBV10-1 and TRBJ2-7; 7 nucleotides agree with TRBD1. Germline CDR1 is WNHNN and CDR2 is SYGVQD (reference sequence). The CDR3 consists of 13 residues. CDR3 sequence (DNA): TGCATCTTAGACAGGGATAGCTCCTACGAGCAGTACTTC. This gives the protein CILDRDSSYEQYF.

This clone was found once. The V and J genes are TRBV10-1 and TRBJ1-2; D remains ambiguous. The CDR3 has 14 residues. Per the germline V gene, CDR1 is WNHNN and CDR2 is SYGVQD (reference sequence). Trimming removed 0 bases from V and 4 bases from J, with 9 bases in between. The CDR3 DNA sequence: TGCGCCAGCAGTGAGTCGACCCGGGTCTATGGCTACACCTTC. This sequence encodes CASSESTRVYGYTF.

The chain joins TRBV7-2 to TRBJ2-7; D possibly corresponds to TRBD2 (6 bases). CDR3 length: 14 amino acids. Per the germline V gene, CDR1 is SGHTA and CDR2 is FQGNSA. V lost 5 bases to trimming and J lost 5 bases, with 16 bases between them. As DNA, the CDR3 is TGTGCCAGCAGCCCCATTACCCGGAGGGACGAGCAGTACTTC. It encodes CASSPITRRDEQYF.

The J gene is TRBJ1-2, the V gene TRBV4-2, with D perhaps TRBD1 (5 bases). The V end lost 1 base, the J end lost 5 bases, and 11 bases lay between the germline ends. Germline loops: CDR1 LGHNA, CDR2 YNFKEQ. The CDR3 runs to 14 residues. The CDR3 DNA is TGTGCCAGCAGCCAAGCCAGGGTCCTTTATGGCTACACCTTC. This codes for CASSQARVLYGYTF.

This clone was recorded a few times. This chain uses TRBV15 with TRBJ2-7; D perhaps matches TRBD2 (5 bases). The germline gives CDR1 LNHNV, CDR2 YYDKDF (reference sequence). Trimming took off 1 base at V and 0 bases at J, with 16 bases between the two ends. The CDR3 runs 17 residues. CDR3 amino acids: CATSRVEGSGASYEQYF. The CDR3 nucleotides read TGTGCCACCAGCAGAGTTGAGGGATCAGGAGCCTCCTACGAGCAGTACTTC.

This chain connects TRBV14 to TRBJ2-1; TRBD2 might be the D (7 bases). The length of the CDR3 is 16 residues. Trimming took off 5 bases at V and 7 bases at J, with 21 bases between the two ends. Germline loops: CDR1 SGHDN, CDR2 FVKESK. In DNA, the CDR3 is TGTGCCAGCAGCGTCCGGCAGGGGAGGGCCATAAATGAGCAGTTCTTC. As protein: CASSVRQGRAINEQFF.

The V and J genes are TRBV7-8 and TRBJ2-1, with unresolved D. This CDR3 region has 15 residues. Germline CDR1 reads SGHVS; CDR2 reads FQNEAQ. V was trimmed by 2 bases and J by 0 bases, leaving 8 bases between them. DNA of the CDR3: TGTGCCAGCAGCTTACCGCAGAACTCCTACAATGAGCAGTTCTTC. It specifies CASSLPQNSYNEQFF.

The chain joins TRBV7-9 to TRBJ2-7; tentatively, D is TRBD2 (6 bases). CDR3 length: 18 residues. CDR1 and CDR2 from the germline V gene are SEHNR and FQNEAQ (reference sequence). V gave up 5 bases and J gave up 0 bases, with 23 bases separating them. The CDR3 here is CASSGKRDLGRPSYEQYF. CDR3 in DNA: TGTGCCAGCAGCGGTAAGAGAGACCTGGGGAGGCCCTCCTACGAGCAGTACTTC.

The chain uses TRBV29-1 and TRBJ2-7; TRBD2 agrees at 13 bases. Germline V gene lookup returns CDR1 SQVTM and CDR2 ANQGSEA. Trimming at V came to 6 bases and at J to 0 bases, leaving 5 bases not matched to a gene. The CDR3 is 15 amino acids. Here the CDR3 DNA reads TGCAGCGTAGAAACTAGCGGGAGGGTCTCCTACGAGCAGTACTTC. Protein product: CSVETSGRVSYEQYF.

V is TRBV27 and J is TRBJ2-1; TRBD2 agrees at 11 bases. This CDR3 spans 16 amino acids. Germline CDR1 reads MNHEY; CDR2 reads SMNVEV (reference sequence). V shed 2 bases, J shed 4 bases, and the junction held 4 bases outside the gene matches. The CDR3 loop reads CASSLTGLAAYNEQFF. DNA of the CDR3: TGTGCCAGCAGTTTAACGGGACTAGCGGCTTACAATGAGCAGTTCTTC.

J is TRBJ1-2 and V is TRBV5-8; 7 nucleotides agree with TRBD1. The germline V gene encodes CDR1 SGHTS and CDR2 YDEGEE. This CDR3 spans 13 amino acids. The J segment lost 3 bases and the V segment lost 5 bases, leaving 4 bases of the junction unmatched. DNA of the CDR3: TGTGCCAGCAGTTCCGGGACAGACTATGGCTACACCTTC. Amino acid sequence: CASSSGTDYGYTF. The full variable domain, in which reference TRBV5-8 and TRBJ1-2 provide the parts outside the CDR3, is EAGVTQSPTHLIKTRGQQATLRCSPISGHTSVYWYQQALGLGLQFLLWYDEGEERNRGNFPPRFSGRQFPNYSSELNVNALELEDSALYLCASSSGTDYGYTFGSGTRLTVV.

The rearrangement uses TRBV28 and TRBJ1-1; D unclear. The germline V gene encodes CDR1 MDHEN and CDR2 SYDVKM. V lost 3 bases and J lost 0, with 14 bases in between. The CDR3 runs 16 residues. This CDR3 is CASSFLGEVMNTEAFF. The DNA for the CDR3 is TGTGCCAGCAGTTTTTTGGGAGAGGTTATGAACACTGAAGCTTTCTTT.

This chain uses TRBV11-2 with TRBJ1-5; D unresolved. This CDR3 comprises 16 residues. Germline loops: CDR1 SGHAT, CDR2 FQNNGV. V dropped 4 bases and J dropped 2 bases, with 15 bases sitting between them. In DNA, the CDR3 is TGTGCCAGCAGCTCTAATACCAAGAACGGCAATCAGCCCCAGCATTTT. It translates to CASSSNTKNGNQPQHF.